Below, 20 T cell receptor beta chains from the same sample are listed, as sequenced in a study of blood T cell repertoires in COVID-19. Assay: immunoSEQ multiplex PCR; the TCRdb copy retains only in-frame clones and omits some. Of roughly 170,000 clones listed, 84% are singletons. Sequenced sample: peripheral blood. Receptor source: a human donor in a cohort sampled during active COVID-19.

The CDR3 bases are TGTGCCAGCAGTTTCATTCGGGGGTACGAGCAGTACTTC. This sequence encodes CASSFIRGYEQYF. The chain recombines TRBV12-3 or TRBV12-4 with TRBJ2-7, with TRBD2 as a possible D gene (6 bases). This CDR3 has 13 amino acids. V lost 3 bases to trimming and J lost 4 bases, with 10 bases between them.

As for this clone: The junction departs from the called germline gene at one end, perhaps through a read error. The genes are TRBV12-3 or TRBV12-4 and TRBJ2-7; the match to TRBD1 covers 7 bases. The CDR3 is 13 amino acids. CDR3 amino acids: CASCLGQNYEQYF. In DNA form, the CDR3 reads TGTGCCAGCTGTTTGGGACAGAACTACGAGCAGTACTTC.

CDR3 bases: TGCGCCAGCAGCCAGATCCCGGGACTAGCTCTTACGGCACAAGAGACCCAGTACTTC. It specifies CASSQIPGLALTAQETQYF. The chain combines TRBV4-1 with TRBJ2-5; 9 nucleotides match TRBD2. The CDR3 is 19 residues long. The germline V gene has CDR1 MGHRA and CDR2 YSYEKL. With 3 bases clipped from V and 2 bases from J, the junction kept 16 bases outside the gene matches.

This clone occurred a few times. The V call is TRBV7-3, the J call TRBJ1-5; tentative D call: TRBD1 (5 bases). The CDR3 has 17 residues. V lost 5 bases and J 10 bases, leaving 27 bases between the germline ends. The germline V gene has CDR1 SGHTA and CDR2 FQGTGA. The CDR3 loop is CASSPTAYRISNLPQHF. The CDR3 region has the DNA TGTGCCAGCAGCCCAACTGCGTACAGGATTTCCAATCTCCCCCAGCATTTT.

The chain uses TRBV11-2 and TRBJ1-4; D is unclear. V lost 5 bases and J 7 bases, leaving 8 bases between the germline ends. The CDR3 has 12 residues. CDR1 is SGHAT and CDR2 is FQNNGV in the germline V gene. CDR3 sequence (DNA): TGTGCCAGCAGCGGCGAGGGTGAAAAACTGTTTTTT. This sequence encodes CASSGEGEKLFF.

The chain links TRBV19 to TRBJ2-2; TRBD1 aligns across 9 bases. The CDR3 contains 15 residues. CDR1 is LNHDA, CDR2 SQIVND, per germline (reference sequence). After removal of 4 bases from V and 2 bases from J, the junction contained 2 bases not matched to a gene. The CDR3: CASSNRGRNTGELFF. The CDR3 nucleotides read TGTGCCAGTAGTAACAGGGGGCGAAACACCGGGGAGCTGTTTTTT.

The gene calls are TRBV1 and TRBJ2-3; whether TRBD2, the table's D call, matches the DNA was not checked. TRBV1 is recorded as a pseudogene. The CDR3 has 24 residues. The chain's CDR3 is CTSSPKGRVPGLAGGPSRTDTQYF. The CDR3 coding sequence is TGCACCAGCAGCCCCAAGGGGCGAGTCCCGGGACTAGCGGGGGGTCCCTCTCGCACAGATACGCAGTATTTT.

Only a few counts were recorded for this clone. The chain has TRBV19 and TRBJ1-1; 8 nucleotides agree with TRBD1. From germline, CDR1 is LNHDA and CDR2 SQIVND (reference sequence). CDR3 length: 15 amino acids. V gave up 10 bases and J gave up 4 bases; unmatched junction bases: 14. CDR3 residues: CATRVADRDSTEAFF. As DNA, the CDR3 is TGTGCCACCCGGGTCGCGGACAGGGATTCCACTGAAGCTTTCTTT.

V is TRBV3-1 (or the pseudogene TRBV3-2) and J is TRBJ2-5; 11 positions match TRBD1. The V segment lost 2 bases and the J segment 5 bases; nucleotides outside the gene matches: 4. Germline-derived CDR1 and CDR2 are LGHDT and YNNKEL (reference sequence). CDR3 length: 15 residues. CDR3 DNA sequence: TGTGCCAGCAGCCAACAAGGGACAGGGGGTGAGACCCAGTACTTC. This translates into CASSQQGTGGETQYF.

The CDR3 spells CASSEPFVPRGQFF. CDR3 DNA: TGTGCCAGCAGTGAACCCTTCGTCCCCCGAGGGCAGTTCTTC. The V gene is TRBV6-1, the J gene TRBJ2-1, with unresolved D. Germline V lookup: CDR1 MNHNS, CDR2 SASEGT. This CDR3 comprises 14 residues. Trimming left V 2 bases short and J 12 bases short, with 17 bases between.

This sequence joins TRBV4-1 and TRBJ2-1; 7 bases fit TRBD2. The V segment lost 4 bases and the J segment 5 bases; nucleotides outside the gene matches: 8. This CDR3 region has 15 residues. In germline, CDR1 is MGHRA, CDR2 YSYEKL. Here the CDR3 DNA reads TGCGCCAGCAGCCGGGGCGGGGGAGGGGACAATGAGCAGTTCTTC. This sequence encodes CASSRGGGGDNEQFF.

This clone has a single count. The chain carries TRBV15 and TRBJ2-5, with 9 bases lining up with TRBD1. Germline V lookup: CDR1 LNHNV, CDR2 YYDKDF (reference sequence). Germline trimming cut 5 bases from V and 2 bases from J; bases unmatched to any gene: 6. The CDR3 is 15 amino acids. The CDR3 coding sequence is TGTGCCACCAGCGGACGGGACAGGGAGCAAGAGACCCAGTACTTC. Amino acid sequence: CATSGRDREQETQYF. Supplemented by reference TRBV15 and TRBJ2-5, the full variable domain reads DAMVIQNPRYQVTQFGKPVTLSCSQTLNHNVMYWYQQKSSQAPKLLFHYYDKDFNNEADTPDNFQSRRPNTSFCFLDIRSPGLGDTAMYLCATSGRDREQETQYFGPGTRLLVL.

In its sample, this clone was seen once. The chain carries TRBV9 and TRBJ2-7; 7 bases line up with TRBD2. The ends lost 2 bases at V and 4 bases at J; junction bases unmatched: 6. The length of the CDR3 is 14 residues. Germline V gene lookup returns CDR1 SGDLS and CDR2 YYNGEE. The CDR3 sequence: CASSVGGFGYEQYF. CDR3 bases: TGTGCCAGCAGCGTGGGGGGGTTTGGGTACGAGCAGTACTTC.

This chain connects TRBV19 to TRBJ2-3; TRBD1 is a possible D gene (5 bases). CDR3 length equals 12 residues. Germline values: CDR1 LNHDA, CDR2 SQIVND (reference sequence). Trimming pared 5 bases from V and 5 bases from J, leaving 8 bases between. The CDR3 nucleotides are TGTGCCAGTAGTCAGGGTATAGATACGCAGTATTTT. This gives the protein CASSQGIDTQYF.

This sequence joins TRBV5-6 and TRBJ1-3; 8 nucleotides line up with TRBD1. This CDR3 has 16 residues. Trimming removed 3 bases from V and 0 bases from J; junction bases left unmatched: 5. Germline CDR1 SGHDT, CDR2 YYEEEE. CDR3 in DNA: TGTGCCAGCAGCTGGGGGACAGGACGCTCTGGAAACACCATATATTTT. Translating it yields CASSWGTGRSGNTIYF.

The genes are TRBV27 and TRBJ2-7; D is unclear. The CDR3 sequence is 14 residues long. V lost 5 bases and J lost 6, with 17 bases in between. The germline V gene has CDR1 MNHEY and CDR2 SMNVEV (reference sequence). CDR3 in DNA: TGTGCCAGCAGTCCCTCCCGGGTGACTGGCGAGCAGTACTTC. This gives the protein CASSPSRVTGEQYF.

CDR3 bases: TGCGCCAGCAGGCCCCCGGGAACAGATACGCAGTATTTT. Protein sequence: CASRPPGTDTQYF. The rearrangement links TRBV5-1 to TRBJ2-3; D is possibly TRBD2 (5 bases). The CDR3 totals 13 residues. Trimming pared 5 bases from V and 3 bases from J, leaving 10 bases between. The germline V gene has CDR1 SGHRS and CDR2 YFSETQ.

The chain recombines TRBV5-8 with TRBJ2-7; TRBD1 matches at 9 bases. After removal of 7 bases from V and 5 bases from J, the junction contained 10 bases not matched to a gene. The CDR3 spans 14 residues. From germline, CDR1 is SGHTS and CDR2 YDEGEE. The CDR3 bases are TGTGCCAGCGGACCCCGGGACAGGGCCCACGAGCAGTACTTC. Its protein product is CASGPRDRAHEQYF.

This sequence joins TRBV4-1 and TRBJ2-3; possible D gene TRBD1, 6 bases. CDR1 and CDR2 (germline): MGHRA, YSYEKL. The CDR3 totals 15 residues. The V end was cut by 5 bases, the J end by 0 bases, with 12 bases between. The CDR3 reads CASSANGQSTDTQYF. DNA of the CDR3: TGCGCCAGCAGCGCCAACGGACAGAGCACAGATACGCAGTATTTT.

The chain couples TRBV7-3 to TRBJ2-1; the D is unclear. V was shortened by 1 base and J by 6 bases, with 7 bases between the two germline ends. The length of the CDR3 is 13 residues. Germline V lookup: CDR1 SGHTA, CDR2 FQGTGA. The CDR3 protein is CASSLIVGNEQFF. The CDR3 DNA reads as TGTGCCAGCAGCTTAATTGTCGGCAATGAGCAGTTCTTC.